These 23 T cell receptor beta chains were all obtained from the same sample, sequenced in a study of blood T cells in healthy people across ages. The second PCR ran about 6 to 11 cycles with a sample-barcoded 5' primer and J-beta primers. MiXCR, applied by TCRdb to the 5' RACE reads, yields one record per CDR3 protein. Altogether about 1 million distinct CDR3 sequences are present, 40% to 45% being singletons, with the ten largest covering around 18%. Sequencing was performed on blood. Receptor source: a woman in her sixties in good health.

V is TRBV12-3 or TRBV12-4 and J is TRBJ2-5, with D possibly TRBD1 on 5 matching bases. V lost 8 bases, J lost 4 bases, and 20 bases lay in between. CDR3 length: 15 amino acids. In nucleotides, the CDR3 is TGTGCCAGCGGCCTGGGAAGGGGTACGCGAGAGACCCAGTACTTC. Amino acid sequence: CASGLGRGTRETQYF.

V gene TRBV12-3 or TRBV12-4 combines with J gene TRBJ2-7, with TRBD2 matching 10 bases. The CDR3 sequence is 13 residues long. V lost 8 bases to trimming and J lost 5 bases; unmatched junction nucleotides: 6. CDR3 in amino acids: CASALAGAHEQYF. For the CDR3, the DNA is TGTGCCAGCGCTCTAGCGGGAGCCCACGAGCAGTACTTC.

The chain combines TRBV11-2 with TRBJ2-7; no clear D gene. The CDR3 contains 14 residues. Germline lookup yields CDR1 SGHAT and CDR2 FQNNGV. The germline V and J ends were trimmed by 6 bases and 7 bases, with 19 bases remaining between them. In DNA form, the CDR3 reads TGTGCCAGCAGAGTCGTGTTAGGAAGCAATGAGCAGTACTTC. It is translated as CASRVVLGSNEQYF. Using reference TRBV11-2 and TRBJ2-7 for the parts outside the CDR3, the full variable domain is EAGVAQSPRYKIIEKRQSVAFWCNPISGHATLYWYQQILGQGPKLLIQFQNNGVVDDSQLPKDRFSAERLKGVDSTLKIQPAKLEDSAVYLCASRVVLGSNEQYFGPGTRLTVT.

The chain is built from TRBV24-1 and TRBJ2-4, with D tentatively TRBD2 (5 bases). The DNA end lines up better with TRBJ2-5; the J call may be wrong. The germline V gene has CDR1 KGHDR and CDR2 SFDVKD. This CDR3 spans 11 amino acids. CDR3 protein: CATSGGGTQYF. CDR3 bases: TGTGCCACCTCGGGTGGAGGGACCCAGTACTTC.

This clonotype was seen only a few times. The rearrangement joins TRBV6-2 or TRBV6-3 to TRBJ2-7, with D perhaps matching TRBD2 (6 bases). The CDR3 spans 17 residues. Germline V gives CDR1 MNHEY, CDR2 SVGEGT. The V gene lost 2 bases and the J gene lost 2 bases, with 19 bases spanning the gap. The CDR3 sequence: CASSYPSAGDTTYEQYF. In DNA form, the CDR3 reads TGTGCCAGCAGTTACCCGTCAGCGGGCGACACTACCTACGAGCAGTACTTC.

This clonotype was picked up one time. J is TRBJ2-1 and V is TRBV6-2 or TRBV6-3; TRBD2 is a possible D gene (6 bases). V lost 2 bases, J lost 10 bases, and 15 bases lay in between. CDR3 length: 14 amino acids. The germline V gene has CDR1 MNHEY and CDR2 SVGEGT. CDR3 sequence: CASSYRRDEEEQFF. As DNA, the CDR3 is TGTGCCAGCAGTTACCGGCGGGACGAAGAGGAGCAGTTCTTC.

The chain links TRBV14 to TRBJ2-1; 8 bases are shared with TRBD1. Germline CDR1 is SGHDN and CDR2 is FVKESK. The CDR3 spans 19 residues. V shed 1 base and J 3 bases; nucleotides not matched to a gene: 14. The CDR3: CASSQVGTGRRGYYNEQFF. The CDR3 nucleotides read TGTGCCAGCAGCCAAGTCGGGACAGGCCGTAGGGGATACTACAATGAGCAGTTCTTC.

The chain combines TRBV28 with TRBJ2-5; possible D gene TRBD2, 6 bases. CDR1 and CDR2 from the germline V gene are MDHEN and SYDVKM. The length of the CDR3 is 15 residues. V dropped 7 bases and J dropped 2 bases, with 17 bases sitting between them. The CDR3 reads CASMSGGSGQETQYF. In DNA form, the CDR3 reads TGTGCCAGCATGTCCGGGGGTAGTGGGCAAGAGACCCAGTACTTC.

This clonotype was seen a handful of times. The rearrangement uses TRBV19 and TRBJ2-6, with D hard to call. Trimming removed 10 bases at V and 4 bases at J, with 11 bases between. The germline gives CDR1 LNHDA, CDR2 SQIVND (reference sequence). This CDR3 contains 13 residues. CDR3 sequence reads: CATEMSGANVLTF. The DNA of the CDR3 is TGTGCCACCGAGATGTCCGGGGCCAACGTCCTGACTTTC.

V is TRBV29-1 and J is TRBJ2-4; TRBD1 agrees at 7 bases. Germline CDR1 reads SQVTM; CDR2 reads ANQGSEA. Trimming at V came to 5 bases and at J to 5 bases, leaving 9 bases not matched to a gene. The CDR3 loop spans 14 amino acids. CDR3 sequence reads: CSVFDGQGENIQYF. The CDR3 DNA follows: TGCAGCGTTTTTGATGGTCAGGGGGAAAACATTCAGTACTTC.

The chain carries TRBV4-3 and TRBJ2-1; D not resolved. There are 13 residues in the CDR3. Germline values: CDR1 LGHNA, CDR2 YSLEER. Trimming stripped 0 bases from V and 12 bases from J, with 12 bases between. The CDR3 bases are TGCGCCAGCAGCCAAGACACTGGCGCGCGGCAGTTCTTC. Its protein product is CASSQDTGARQFF.

The rearrangement joins TRBV5-1 to TRBJ2-7; a possible D gene is TRBD1 (6 bases). This CDR3 comprises 14 residues. Germline CDR1 SGHRS, CDR2 YFSETQ. Trimming took off 2 bases at V and 0 bases at J, with 9 bases between the two ends. The CDR3 region is CASSFTGHSYEQYF. As DNA, the CDR3 is TGCGCCAGCAGCTTTACGGGACACTCCTACGAGCAGTACTTC.

As DNA, the CDR3 is TGTGCCAGCAGCGTAGGAGGGCGGGGACTCGCAACTAATGAAAAACTGTTTTTT. Amino acid sequence: CASSVGGRGLATNEKLFF. V usage is TRBV9 and J usage is TRBJ1-4; D might be TRBD1 (5 bases). CDR1 and CDR2 from the germline V gene are SGDLS and YYNGEE. The CDR3 spans 18 residues. The V end lost 0 bases, the J end lost 0 bases, and 15 bases lay between the germline ends. The complete variable domain, with remaining parts taken from reference TRBV9 and TRBJ1-4, reads DSGVTQTPKHLITATGQRVTLRCSPRSGDLSVYWYQQSLDQGLQFLIQYYNGEERAKGNILERFSAQQFPDLHSELNLSSLELGDSALYFCASSVGGRGLATNEKLFFGSGTQLSVL.

The J gene is TRBJ2-1, the V gene TRBV4-2, with D perhaps assigned TRBD1 or TRBD2 (5 bases each). Judging by the DNA end, TRBJ2-7 fits better; the J call may be wrong. CDR3 size: 16 residues. The germline gives CDR1 LGHNA, CDR2 YNFKEQ. This CDR3 is CASSQERGGPYNEQYF. CDR3 DNA: TGTGCCAGCAGCCAAGAAAGGGGCGGGCCCTACAATGAGCAGTACTTC.

This chain uses TRBV27 with TRBJ2-7; D is unclear. V lost 3 bases and J 0 bases, leaving 12 bases between the germline ends. Germline assignment: CDR1 MNHEY and CDR2 SMNVEV (reference sequence). The CDR3 is made up of 15 amino acids. As DNA, the CDR3 is TGTGCCAGCAGTTTCTCTGCATGGGGCTCCTACGAGCAGTACTTC. Encoded protein: CASSFSAWGSYEQYF.

This chain uses TRBV20-1 with TRBJ2-5; 8 bases are shared with TRBD2. J gave up 3 bases and V 6 bases, and 6 bases lay outside the gene matches. Germline assignment: CDR1 DFQATT and CDR2 SNEGSKA (reference sequence). The CDR3 spans 13 residues. CDR3 in amino acids: CSASTSAKETQYF. CDR3 sequence (DNA): TGCAGTGCGTCGACTAGCGCGAAAGAGACCCAGTACTTC.

Concerning this clonotype itself: The junction shows a germline mismatch at one end, possibly a read error. The chain joins TRBV20-1 to TRBJ1-1; D is perhaps TRBD1 (6 bases). Germline V gene sequence: CDR1 DFQATT, CDR2 SNEGSKA (reference sequence). The CDR3 sequence is 12 residues long. The DNA for the CDR3 is TGCAGTGCTAGATCGACAGGAACCGAAGGTTTCTTT. It yields the protein CSARSTGTEGFF.

For this clonotype: One end of the junction fails to match germline, which may point to a read error. V gene TRBV6-6 combines with J gene TRBJ2-4; perhaps TRBD1 as D (6 bases). The CDR3 has 16 amino acids. CDR1 and CDR2 (germline): MNHNY, SVGAGI (reference sequence). In DNA, the CDR3 is TGTGCCAGCAGTTACTCTCCCGGATGGGACAAAGACATTCAGTACTTC. The encoded protein is CASSYSPGWDKDIQYF.

Points on this clonotype: This sequence may be a read error, since a much larger clone differs from it by one base. This rearrangement joins TRBV20-1 to TRBJ2-1, with 12 nucleotides matching TRBD2. The CDR3 has 15 residues. With 5 bases clipped from V and 8 bases from J, the junction kept 10 bases outside the gene matches. The germline V gene encodes CDR1 DFQATT and CDR2 SNEGSKA (reference sequence). CDR3 nucleotides: TGCAGTGCTGACCGACTAGCGGGAGTGGGTGATGAGCAGTTCTTC. This codes for CSADRLAGVGDEQFF.

The chain joins TRBV20-1 to TRBJ2-7; perhaps TRBD2 as D (6 bases). Trimming shortened V by 2 bases and J by 3 bases, and 17 bases separated the two germline ends. The CDR3 is 15 residues long. Germline V CDR1 and CDR2: DFQATT, SNEGSKA (reference sequence). The CDR3 is CSARRDSTGYYEQYF. CDR3 nucleotides: TGCAGTGCTAGAAGGGACTCGACGGGATACTACGAGCAGTACTTC.

This clonotype came up once. A much larger clone lies one base from this, so it may be a read error. This chain uses TRBV5-6 with TRBJ1-2; weak D call: TRBD1 (6 bases). V was trimmed by 4 bases and J by 3 bases, leaving 13 bases between them. Germline V gives CDR1 SGHDT, CDR2 YYEEEE. This CDR3 spans 14 amino acids. CDR3 residues: CASSIEQGHYGYTF. Here the CDR3 DNA reads TGTGCCAGCAGCATAGAACAGGGCCACTATGGCTACACCTTC.

This chain connects TRBV6-5 to TRBJ2-7; tentative D call: TRBD1 (5 bases). V was pared by 7 bases and J by 2 bases, with 15 bases between. The CDR3 is 14 residues long. Germline values: CDR1 MNHEY, CDR2 SVGAGI. CDR3 DNA: TGTGCCAGCACCAATCCAGGGCAGGCCTACGAGCAGTACTTC. It encodes CASTNPGQAYEQYF.

There are a few counts of this clonotype. V and J are TRBV27 and TRBJ2-1; 7 positions agree with TRBD2. The CDR3 has 15 residues. The V and J ends lost 4 bases and 4 bases, in that order; junction bases with no gene match: 7. Per germline, CDR1 MNHEY and CDR2 SMNVEV (reference sequence). As DNA, the CDR3 is TGTGCCAGCAGTTCCCGGGGGGTACAGTACAATGAGCAGTTCTTC. This gives the protein CASSSRGVQYNEQFF.